A selection of T cell receptor beta chains follows, all from one sample in a study of Tregs in tolerant kidney transplant recipients. TCRdb's copy holds only in-frame clones and misses some; the assay was immunoSEQ multiplex PCR. The sample lists 50,000 to 65,000 clones; around 87% were seen once. The starting material was CD4+ T cells from blood (PBMCs), obtained 6 months after the transplant. These receptors originate from a human patient who received a combined kidney and bone marrow transplant. Some T cells may have originated in the graft donor. Each CDR3 is given with its conserved first and last residue. The D gene is left open where the match is weak. The size of a clone is reported for some rows only, either as once, few or many, or as a class for expanded clones.

TRBJ2-4,.,.,TRBV27,TGTGCCAGCAGGGGACTGTCTTTAGCCAAAAACATTCAGTACTTC,CASRGLSLAKNIQYF
TRBJ2-2,.,.,TRBV7-8,TGTGCCAGCAGCTTTTTCAGCCAGGCGAACACCGGGGAGCTGTTTTTT,CASSFFSQANTGELFF
TRBJ2-7,.,.,TRBV29-1,TGCAGCGCTGGCACAGTACTCTACGAGCAGTACTTC,CSAGTVLYEQYF
TRBJ1-1,.,.,TRBV7-9,TGTGCCAGCAGCTTAGTATTGTCCCCTCACACTGAAGCTTTCTTT,CASSLVLSPHTEAFF
TRBJ2-3,.,.,TRBV19,TGTGCCAGTAGTTTGGGCGTAAACACAGATACGCAGTATTTT,CASSLGVNTDTQYF
TRBJ1-2,few,TRBD1,TRBV19,TGTGCCAGCCAACAGGACAGGACCTCGGGGGGCTACACCTTC,CASQQDRTSGGYTF
TRBJ1-4,.,TRBD1,TRBV2,TGTGCCAGCGAGGGGGCATCCCCAGGGATGAGGGAAAAACTGTTTTTT,CASEGASPGMREKLFF
TRBJ2-2,.,.,TRBV27,TGTGCCAGCAGCCGCTACTTAAGCACCGGGGAGCTGTTTTTT,CASSRYLSTGELFF
TRBJ1-1,.,.,TRBV7-2,TGTGCCAGCAGCCCACAGGGATGGACTGAAGCTTTCTTT,CASSPQGWTEAFF
TRBJ1-3,.,.,TRBV19,TGTGCCAGTAACCGCGGGGGTAGTTCTGGAAACACCATATATTTT,CASNRGGSSGNTIYF
TRBJ2-7,.,TRBD2,TRBV4-1,TGCGCCAGCAGCCAGTTAGCGGGCAACTCCTACGAGCAGTACTTC,CASSQLAGNSYEQYF
TRBJ2-7,.,TRBD2,TRBV19,TGTGCCAGTAGTAAACTAGCGGGAGGGCCGTCCTACGAGCAGTACTTC,CASSKLAGGPSYEQYF
TRBJ2-2,.,TRBD1,TRBV5-1,TGCGCCAGCAGCTCTGGACAGGGGGAAACCGGGGAGCTGTTTTTT,CASSSGQGETGELFF
TRBJ1-4,.,.,TRBV5-4,TGTGCCAGCAGCTTTGGGCCTAAAAATGAAAAACTGTTTTTT,CASSFGPKNEKLFF
TRBJ1-5,few,TRBD1,TRBV6-5,TGTGCCAGCAGTTACGGGACAGGGGCCCATCAGCCCCAGCATTTT,CASSYGTGAHQPQHF
TRBJ2-3,.,.,TRBV16,TGTGCCAGCAGCCAAAGGGCTACAGGTAGACCAATGAGCACAGATACGCAGTATTTT,CASSQRATGRPMSTDTQYF
TRBJ1-1,.,.,TRBV6-5,TGTGCCAGCAGTTACCGAGGTCAAGAAGCTTTCTTT,CASSYRGQEAFF
TRBJ1-2,.,TRBD1,TRBV28,TGTGCCAGCAGTTCCCCGCCGGGACAGGGATATGGCTACACCTTC,CASSSPPGQGYGYTF
TRBJ1-5,.,.,TRBV28,TGTGCCAGCAGTCCCCCCGAACAGGGTTATCAGCCCCAGCATTTT,CASSPPEQGYQPQHF
TRBJ1-6,.,.,TRBV5-1,TGCGCCAGCAGCTTTTCCAGGCTTTCACCCCTCCACTTT,CASSFSRLSPLHF